What follows is one TCR beta chain and its context. Its target is not known. The sample comes from a study of T cell clonotyping in hematopoietic cell transplantation. Study-level results: Without cell sorting, CD4 versus CD8 contributions remain unresolved. Broader posttransplant TCR repertoire diversity was predicted by graft donor and pretransplant recipient Inverse Simpson Index values. Recipient TCR diversity dropped after transplant; expanded clonotypes rose from day 30 to 180. At the given depth, recipient repertoires were over 97% de novo clonotypes.

TCRdb keeps only in-frame clones here, not all; method: immunoSEQ multiplex PCR. The data show about 41,000 clones, roughly 96% seen once. V dropped 3 bases and J dropped 4 bases, with 13 bases sitting between them. The V gene's germline CDR1 is LNHDA and CDR2 SQIVND (reference sequence). This CDR3 comprises 14 residues. The TCR was taken from a man aged 30 to 39 in good health. Some clones in this sample may be carry-over from other donors' samples. Material for sequencing was peripheral blood mononuclear cells. This chain links TRBV19 with TRBJ2-7; TRBD2 might be the D (5 bases). CDR3 coding DNA: TGTGCCAGTAGTATTATGAGCGGTGATTACGAGCAGTACTTC. Its translation: CASSIMSGDYEQYF.